This TCR beta chain was obtained from a study of CD8+ T cells in alopecia areata. As for this clone: Its antigen is not known.

Extracted RNA was reverse transcribed, and the resulting cDNA served as sequencing template. Profiled with immunoSEQ multiplex PCR; TCRdb holds only in-frame clones, not every one. There are some 98,000 clones in the sample; around 55% occur only once, and 15% to 17% lies in the top ten. Study-wide points: While patients received tofacitinib, many expanded lesional clones remained present in scalp and blood. Patients shared TCRs less clearly than mice did, possibly owing to HLA.

V lost 5 bases and J 4 bases, leaving 3 bases between the germline ends. Germline assignment: CDR1 PRHDT and CDR2 FYEKMQ (reference sequence). This CDR3 comprises 11 residues. The sample's treatment: oral pan-JAK inhibitor, 5-10 mg twice daily. The genes are TRBV13 and TRBJ2-1, with D unclear. The specimen comprised CD8+ T cells sorted from blood, sampled at week 4, from a patient treated with tofacitinib. This receptor was identified in a human donor with alopecia areata. This chain's CDR3 is CASSRYNEQFF. The CDR3, as DNA: TGTGCCAGCAGCCGATACAATGAGCAGTTCTTC.